This entry lists 29 T cell receptor beta chains sequenced from one sample in a study of T cells after yellow fever vaccination (dated by TCRdb to 2018 to 2020). The treatment or condition tag for this specimen amounts to: live attenuated yellow fever vaccine strain. The method was 5' RACE. For sequencing, an Illumina HiSeq 2500 was employed. TCRdb handled the public reads itself, with Q25 trimming in fastp and clone calling in MiXCR, and kept productive beta chains. Identical CDR3 proteins give one entry, which carries the most common genes and DNA. For this sample the table gives 360,000 or so distinct CDR3 sequences, of which 11% were detected only once. Around 20% of the sample comes from the top ten. The sequencing used PBMCs, collected on the day of the first yellow fever vaccination. These receptors were collected from a man aged 18 to 35 who received the YFV17D yellow fever vaccine.

This clonotype was found a few times. The rearrangement uses TRBV6-1 and TRBJ2-2, with TRBD2 identical over 9 bases. The ends lost 5 bases at V and 2 bases at J; junction bases unmatched: 12. Germline CDR1 is MNHNS and CDR2 is SASEGT. This CDR3 has 18 residues. The CDR3 DNA is TGTGCCAGCAGTCCGGGGACTAGCTATAGCTTAAACACCGGGGAGCTGTTTTTT. Translating gives CASSPGTSYSLNTGELFF.

The chain links TRBV6-1 to TRBJ2-1; 10 positions agree with TRBD2. V lost 1 base, J lost 8 bases, and 5 bases stayed unmatched. This CDR3 is 15 amino acids long. Per germline, CDR1 MNHNS and CDR2 SASEGT. The CDR3, as DNA: TGTGCCAGCAGTGAAGTCGAGCGGGGGGGCGATGAGCAGTTCTTC. Amino acids: CASSEVERGGDEQFF.

This clonotype was counted a single time. The chain couples TRBV7-9 to TRBJ1-5, with 10 bases that match TRBD1. Germline V gives CDR1 SEHNR, CDR2 FQNEAQ (reference sequence). The CDR3 is 17 amino acids. After removal of 4 bases from V and 5 bases from J, the junction contained 11 bases not matched to a gene. CDR3 protein: CASSWLWGDRGDQPQHF. The CDR3 DNA is TGTGCCAGCAGCTGGCTTTGGGGGGACAGGGGAGATCAGCCCCAGCATTTT.

This sequence joins TRBV28 and TRBJ1-2; tentative D call: TRBD1 (5 bases). CDR1 and CDR2 from the germline V gene are MDHEN and SYDVKM. The CDR3 is 18 residues long. V dropped 3 bases and J dropped 5 bases, with 25 bases sitting between them. The CDR3 DNA is TGTGCCAGCAGTTTCCAAAACTGGCGCGGCCGGGAGGGGTATGGCTACACCTTC. Its protein is CASSFQNWRGREGYGYTF.

This clonotype was detected many times. This chain links TRBV27 with TRBJ1-1, with no clear D. The CDR3 length is 13 residues. Germline V gene data show CDR1 as MNHEY and CDR2 as SMNVEV (reference sequence). Trimming pared 3 bases from V and 1 base from J, leaving 6 bases between. The CDR3 bases are TGTGCCAGCAGTTTGATGTCGAACACTGAAGCTTTCTTT. Translation: CASSLMSNTEAFF.

The chain recombines TRBV7-7 with TRBJ2-7; D remains unclear. V was clipped by 1 base and J by 0 bases, with 10 bases between them. The CDR3 contains 15 residues. The germline V gene has CDR1 SSHAT and CDR2 FNYEAQ (reference sequence). CDR3 region: CASSLDIGNSYEQYF. The CDR3 DNA reads TGTGCCAGCAGCTTAGATATCGGCAACTCCTACGAGCAGTACTTC.

The V gene is TRBV7-9, the J gene TRBJ1-1; TRBD1 is a possible D gene (5 bases). Germline CDR1 SEHNR, CDR2 FQNEAQ (reference sequence). The CDR3 has 14 residues. The ends were cut back, 5 bases at V and 3 bases at J, with 13 bases in the middle. The CDR3 DNA is TGTGCCAGCAGCCCCATCCCGGGGGACACTGAAGCTTTCTTT. It encodes CASSPIPGDTEAFF.

This clonotype was picked up a small number of times. The chain joins TRBV7-9 to TRBJ2-5, with D possibly matching TRBD1 (5 bases). The ends were cut back, 5 bases at V and 4 bases at J, with 20 bases in the middle. Germline V CDR1 and CDR2: SEHNR, FQNEAQ (reference sequence). The CDR3 extends over 16 amino acids. The CDR3 nucleotides are TGTGCCAGCAGCCCAAGGGGCCTCCCAGCCAGAGAGACCCAGTACTTC. Translated, it gives CASSPRGLPARETQYF.

The CDR3 region has the DNA TGTGCCAGCAGTTACACGAGTCGAGGTACAGATACGCAGTATTTT. Protein sequence: CASSYTSRGTDTQYF. The chain recombines TRBV6-5 with TRBJ2-3; D is undetermined. The germline V and J ends were trimmed by 2 bases and 3 bases, with 12 bases remaining between them. The CDR3 is 15 amino acids. Germline V gene sequence: CDR1 MNHEY, CDR2 SVGAGI.

This clonotype was counted only a few times. The V and J genes are TRBV2 and TRBJ1-1, with TRBD1 as a possible D gene (6 bases). This CDR3 region has 13 residues. V shed 7 bases and J shed 6 bases, with 15 bases lying between them. From germline, CDR1 is SNHLY and CDR2 FYNNEI. CDR3 nucleotides: TGTGCCAGCACCCTCGGGGAGGGGGCTGAAGCTTTCTTT. Its protein product is CASTLGEGAEAFF.

This clonotype was observed a few times. CDR3 nucleotide sequence: TGTGCCAGCAGCTTAGGTAGGGGGAAGAACTATGGCTACACCTTC. Encoded protein: CASSLGRGKNYGYTF. The chain recombines TRBV11-2 with TRBJ1-2, with TRBD1 as a possible D gene (6 bases). CDR1 and CDR2 from the germline V gene are SGHAT and FQNNGV. The CDR3 covers 15 residues. Between the trimmed V and J ends, which lost 1 base and 2 bases, there was a span of 11 bases.

The chain recombines TRBV18 with TRBJ2-2; 7 bases align to TRBD2. This CDR3 has 16 amino acids. The J segment lost 5 bases and the V segment lost 0 bases, leaving 6 bases of the junction unmatched. Germline CDR1 reads KGHSH; CDR2 reads LQKENI. CDR3 protein: CASSPPPGGITGELFF. In nucleotides, the CDR3 is TGTGCCAGCTCACCACCACCGGGGGGAATAACCGGGGAGCTGTTTTTT. Full variable domain (outside the CDR3, taken from reference TRBV18 and TRBJ2-2): NAGVMQNPRHLVRRRGQEARLRCSPMKGHSHVYWYRQLPEEGLKFMVYLQKENIIDESGMPKERFSAEFPKEGPSILRIQQVVRGDSAAYFCASSPPPGGITGELFFGEGSRLTVL.

The V call is TRBV24-1, the J call TRBJ2-3, with TRBD1 matching over 11 bases. The germline V gene has CDR1 KGHDR and CDR2 SFDVKD. This CDR3 has 16 amino acids. Trimming cost V 4 bases and J 4 bases; bases outside gene matches: 6. The CDR3 is CATSDLPGQGADTQYF. CDR3 nucleotides: TGTGCCACCAGTGACTTGCCGGGACAGGGGGCAGATACGCAGTATTTT.

The V gene is TRBV19, the J gene TRBJ2-7; D uncertain. CDR1 and CDR2 from the germline V gene are LNHDA and SQIVND (reference sequence). CDR3 size: 13 residues. V dropped 0 bases and J dropped 2 bases, with 5 bases sitting between them. Here the CDR3 reads CASSIDRTYEQYF. Here the CDR3 DNA reads TGTGCCAGTAGTATAGACCGAACCTACGAGCAGTACTTC.

The V and J genes are TRBV25-1 and TRBJ1-1; 7 bases map to TRBD1. The V segment lost 9 bases and the J segment 2 bases; nucleotides outside the gene matches: 3. Per the germline V gene, CDR1 is MGHDK and CDR2 is SYGVNS. This CDR3 is 12 amino acids long. The CDR3, as DNA: TGTGCCAGTGGACAGGCAAACACTGAAGCTTTCTTT. Translating gives CASGQANTEAFF.

This clonotype was seen only a few times. This chain uses TRBV6-1 with TRBJ1-2; D unclear. The CDR3 covers 15 residues. V lost 6 bases and J lost 0, with 14 bases in between. Germline V gene data show CDR1 as MNHNS and CDR2 as SASEGT. The CDR3 sequence: CASSRSHPTNYGYTF. As DNA, the CDR3 is TGTGCCAGCAGCCGGAGCCATCCTACTAACTATGGCTACACCTTC.

This clonotype showed up just a few times. The chain is built from TRBV7-9 and TRBJ2-1, with D hard to call. V was trimmed by 8 bases and J by 2 bases, leaving 13 bases between them. CDR1 is SEHNR, CDR2 FQNEAQ, per germline (reference sequence). The CDR3 loop spans 14 amino acids. CDR3: CASGLTSAYNEQFF. For the CDR3, the DNA is TGTGCCAGCGGCCTCACCTCAGCCTACAATGAGCAGTTCTTC.

The sample holds a few counts of this clonotype. The J gene is TRBJ2-2, the V gene TRBV6-5, with D possibly TRBD2 on 6 matching bases. The CDR3 is 17 residues long. With 2 bases removed from V and 6 bases from J, the gap between germline ends came to 19 bases. Per germline, CDR1 MNHEY and CDR2 SVGAGI. In DNA, the CDR3 is TGTGCCAGCAGTTACGTCGGTAACCGCGGGATCGCCGGGGAGCTGTTTTTT. The encoded protein is CASSYVGNRGIAGELFF.

The chain joins TRBV20-1 to TRBJ2-5, with TRBD2 matching 9 bases. The CDR3 covers 14 residues. CDR1 and CDR2 (germline): DFQATT, SNEGSKA (reference sequence). V was pared by 3 bases and J by 3 bases, with 5 bases of the junction left unmatched. In DNA, the CDR3 is TGCAGTGCTAGTTTGCTAGCGGGGAAAGAGACCCAGTACTTC. Its protein product is CSASLLAGKETQYF.

The CDR3 protein is CASSLLLGDKADEQYV. The CDR3, as DNA: TGTGCCAGCAGCTTGCTCTTGGGGGATAAGGCGGACGAGCAGTACGTC. The J gene is TRBJ2-7, the V gene TRBV5-6, with D perhaps being TRBD1 or TRBD2 (5 bases each). This CDR3 is built from 16 residues. V was clipped by 1 base and J by 5 bases, with 19 bases between them. Looked up from germline, CDR1 is SGHDT and CDR2 is YYEEEE.

J is TRBJ2-4 and V is TRBV2; 8 bases map to TRBD1. After removal of 4 bases from V and 0 bases from J, the junction contained 5 bases not matched to a gene. The germline CDR1 and CDR2 sequences are SNHLY and FYNNEI. The CDR3 totals 16 residues. Here the CDR3 reads CASSVGQALAKNIQYF. CDR3 nucleotides: TGTGCCAGCAGTGTGGGACAGGCCTTAGCCAAAAACATTCAGTACTTC. Full variable domain (outside the CDR3, taken from reference TRBV2 and TRBJ2-4): EPEVTQTPSHQVTQMGQEVILRCVPISNHLYFYWYRQILGQKVEFLVSFYNNEISEKSEIFDDQFSVERPDGSNFTLKIRSTKLEDSAMYFCASSVGQALAKNIQYFGAGTRLSVL.

The CDR3: CASSSRGGGAVPKDTQYF. In DNA form, the CDR3 reads TGTGCCAGCAGCTCCCGTGGCGGGGGGGCGGTCCCCAAAGATACGCAGTATTTT. The chain joins TRBV11-2 to TRBJ2-3; TRBD2 aligns across 9 bases. Germline V gene sequence: CDR1 SGHAT, CDR2 FQNNGV. J was trimmed by 5 bases and V by 4 bases; bases with no gene match: 16. CDR3 length: 18 residues.

This clonotype was seen a few times. This rearrangement joins TRBV27 to TRBJ2-2; maybe TRBD1 (5 bases). CDR3 length equals 15 residues. V lost 2 bases and J lost 4, with 11 bases in between. Germline CDR1 MNHEY, CDR2 SMNVEV (reference sequence). This CDR3 reads CASSLRQGTTGELFF. CDR3 nucleotides: TGTGCCAGCAGTTTAAGGCAGGGAACCACCGGGGAGCTGTTTTTT.

The V gene is TRBV21-1, the J gene TRBJ2-1; TRBD1 is taken as the D call from the table, unchecked against the DNA. TRBV21-1 is listed as a pseudogene. The CDR3 consists of 10 residues. In DNA form, the CDR3 reads TGTGCCAGCAGCATTAGGGGGCAGTTCTTC. Its translation: CASSIRGQFF.

This clonotype was seen many times. The chain links TRBV6-5 to TRBJ2-3, with D possibly matching TRBD2 (5 bases). V shed 0 bases and J shed 6 bases, with 10 bases lying between them. Germline CDR1 is MNHEY and CDR2 is SVGAGI. The CDR3 runs to 14 residues. CDR3 in DNA: TGTGCCAGCAGTTACTCGAGGGTCTACGATACGCAGTATTTT. This sequence encodes CASSYSRVYDTQYF.

This clonotype was seen a few times. This chain connects TRBV29-1 to TRBJ1-1; D remains unclear. CDR3 length equals 14 residues. Germline-derived CDR1 and CDR2 are SQVTM and ANQGSEA. The V and J ends lost 5 bases and 3 bases respectively, with 16 bases between them. CDR3 nucleotides: TGCAGCGTTTATCCTTCGACCGCTGACACTGAAGCTTTCTTT. This sequence encodes CSVYPSTADTEAFF.

This clonotype was observed a few times. This sequence joins TRBV4-2 and TRBJ2-6; D is uncertain. V gave up 1 base and J gave up 0 bases, with 13 bases separating them. CDR3 length: 18 residues. CDR1 and CDR2 from the germline V gene are LGHNA and YNFKEQ. CDR3 DNA sequence: TGTGCCAGCAGCCAAGGTCAAGGGCCCGTCTCTGGGGCCAACGTCCTGACTTTC. It encodes CASSQGQGPVSGANVLTF.

The gene calls are TRBV20-1 and TRBJ2-3, with a weak D call TRBD2 (5 bases). Trimming stripped 5 bases from V and 2 bases from J, with 11 bases between. Germline CDR1 and CDR2: DFQATT and SNEGSKA (reference sequence). The CDR3 has 13 residues. CDR3 residues: CSAVGVNTDTQYF. Here the CDR3 DNA reads TGCAGTGCTGTCGGGGTAAACACAGATACGCAGTATTTT.

This clonotype has a count of ten or more. CDR3 DNA sequence: TGTGCCAGCAGCTCAGACTCGGGCGGGGAGCTGTTTTTT. Protein: CASSSDSGGELFF. The V gene is TRBV7-2, the J gene TRBJ2-2; D call uncertain. Looked up from germline, CDR1 is SGHTA and CDR2 is FQGNSA. The CDR3 has 13 amino acids. V lost 4 bases and J 7 bases, leaving 10 bases between the germline ends.